The source of this T cell receptor (beta chain) is a study of blood T cell repertoires in COVID-19. Germline assignment: CDR1 SGHNT and CDR2 YENEEA. The trim removed 3 bases at V and 8 bases at J, leaving 5 bases unmatched. This CDR3 comprises 14 residues. Clones were sequenced by immunoSEQ multiplex PCR, and TCRdb holds only the in-frame ones, with some missing. The sample holds 120,000 to 150,000 clones; approximately 86% are singletons and the top ten take around 5%. Sequenced material: peripheral blood. The TCR was taken from a human donor in a cohort sampled during active COVID-19. The chain uses TRBV11-3 and TRBJ2-1; 9 bases line up with TRBD2. The CDR3 DNA is TGTGCCAGCAGCTTTAGCGGGAGTACGGATGAGCAGTTCTTC. It specifies CASSFSGSTDEQFF.